This TCR beta chain appears in the sequencing data of a study of CD4 T cells in relation to SARS-CoV-2 and coronaviruses. Concerning this clone itself: Its specificity is unknown.

The unexposed donors gave CD4+ T cells in about 2010-2019, prior to COVID-19. Isolation of CD4+ T cells took place after nine to ten days in culture. Germline V CDR1 and CDR2: SQVTM, ANQGSEA. The CDR3 runs to 13 residues. V was pared by 4 bases and J by 0 bases, with 9 bases between. The table came from immunoSEQ multiplex PCR; TCRdb's copy has only in-frame clones and leaves some out. The sample records about 24,000 clones, about 73% being singletons. The clonotype was recovered from a human donor in good health. The specimen sequenced was CD4+ T cells from PBMCs, cultured in vitro. This chain links TRBV29-1 with TRBJ1-1; no reliable D call. CDR3 coding DNA: TGCAGCGTTGGCACGCGGCTGAACACTGAAGCTTTCTTT. Its protein is CSVGTRLNTEAFF.